Sequencing of this T cell receptor beta chain was carried out in a study of cytomegalovirus exposure and HLA in healthy donors. Sequenced by immunoSEQ multiplex PCR; TCRdb stores in-frame clones only, minus some. The sample has approximately 280,000 clones, approximately 87% seen once. Study findings and constraints: In vitro, three CMV-associated chains proved specific for CMV antigens. A list of roughly 160 TCR beta chains associated with cytomegalovirus was given. Reported results showed that the classifier diagnosed cytomegalovirus status with high specificity and sensitivity.

Details on this clone: Its target is not known.

Sequencing used PBMCs. The TCR comes from a woman under 30 in good health and CMV-seronegative.

The CDR3 DNA reads as TGTGCCAGCAGTGAAGCGGTAGCGGGAGGGCCGAAAGGCAATGAGCAGTTCTTC. It yields the protein CASSEAVAGGPKGNEQFF. This sequence joins TRBV6-1 and TRBJ2-1, with TRBD2 matching 11 bases. J lost 6 bases, V lost 0 bases, and 10 bases had no gene match. This CDR3 has 18 amino acids. Per the germline V gene, CDR1 is MNHNS and CDR2 is SASEGT.